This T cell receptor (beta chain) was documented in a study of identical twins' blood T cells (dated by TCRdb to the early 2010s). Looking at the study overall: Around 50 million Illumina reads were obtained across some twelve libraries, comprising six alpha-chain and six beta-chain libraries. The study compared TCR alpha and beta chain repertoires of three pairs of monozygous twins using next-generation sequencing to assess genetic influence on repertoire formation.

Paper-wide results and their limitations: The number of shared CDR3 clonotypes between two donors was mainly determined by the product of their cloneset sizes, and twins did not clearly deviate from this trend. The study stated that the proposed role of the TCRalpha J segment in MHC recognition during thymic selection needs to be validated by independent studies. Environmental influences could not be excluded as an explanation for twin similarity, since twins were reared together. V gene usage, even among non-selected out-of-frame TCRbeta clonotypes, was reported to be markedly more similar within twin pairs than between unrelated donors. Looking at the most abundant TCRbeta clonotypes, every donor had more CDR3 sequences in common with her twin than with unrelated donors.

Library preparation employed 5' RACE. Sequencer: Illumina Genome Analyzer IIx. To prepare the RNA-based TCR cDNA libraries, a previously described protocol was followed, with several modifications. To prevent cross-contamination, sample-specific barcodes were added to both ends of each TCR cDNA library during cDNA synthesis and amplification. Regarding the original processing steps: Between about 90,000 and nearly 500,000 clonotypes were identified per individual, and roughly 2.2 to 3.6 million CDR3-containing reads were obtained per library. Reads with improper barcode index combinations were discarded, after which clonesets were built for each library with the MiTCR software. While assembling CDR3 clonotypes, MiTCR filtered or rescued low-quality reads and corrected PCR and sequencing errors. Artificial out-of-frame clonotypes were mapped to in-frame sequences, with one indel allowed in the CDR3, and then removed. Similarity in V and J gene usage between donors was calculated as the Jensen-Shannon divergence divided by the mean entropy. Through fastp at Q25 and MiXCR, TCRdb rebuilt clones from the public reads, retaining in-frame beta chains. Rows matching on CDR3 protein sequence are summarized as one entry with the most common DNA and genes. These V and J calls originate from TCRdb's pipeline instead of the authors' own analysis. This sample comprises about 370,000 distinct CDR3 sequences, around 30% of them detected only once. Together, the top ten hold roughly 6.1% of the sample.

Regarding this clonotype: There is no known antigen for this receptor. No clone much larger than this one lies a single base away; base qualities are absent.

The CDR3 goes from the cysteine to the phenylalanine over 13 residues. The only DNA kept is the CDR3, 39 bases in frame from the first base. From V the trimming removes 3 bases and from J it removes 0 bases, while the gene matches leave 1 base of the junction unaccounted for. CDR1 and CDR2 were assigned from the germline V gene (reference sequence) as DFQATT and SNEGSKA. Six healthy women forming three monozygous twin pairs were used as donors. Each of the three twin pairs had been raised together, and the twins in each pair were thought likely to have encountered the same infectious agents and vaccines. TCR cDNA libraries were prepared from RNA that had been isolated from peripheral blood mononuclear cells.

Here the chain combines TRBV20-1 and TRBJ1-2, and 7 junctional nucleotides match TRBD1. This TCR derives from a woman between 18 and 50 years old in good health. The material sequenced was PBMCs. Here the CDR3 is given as CSASGQANYGYTF. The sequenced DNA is TGCAGTGCTAGTGGACAGGCTAACTATGGCTACACCTTC.